This entry lists 5 T cell receptor beta chains sequenced from one sample in a study of OX40 agonist ivuxolimab in advanced cancers. TCRdb's table, derived via immunoSEQ multiplex PCR, lists solely in-frame clones and lacks some. Of more than 65,000 clones in the sample, around 80% are singletons; the top ten hold less than 2.5%. Sequencing used CD4+ or CD8+ T cells sorted from blood, obtained in a trial of the OX40 agonist ivuxolimab. Receptors were obtained from an adult with an advanced solid tumor such as melanoma, head and neck, liver or kidney cancer.

The chain carries TRBV28 and TRBJ1-3, with D possibly TRBD1 on 6 matching bases. Germline CDR1 reads MDHEN; CDR2 reads SYDVKM. Trimming pared 2 bases from V and 4 bases from J, leaving 12 bases between. The CDR3 has 15 residues. Here the CDR3 reads CASSLPGARGNTIYF. The CDR3 DNA is TGTGCCAGCAGTTTACCAGGGGCGCGGGGAAACACCATATATTTT.

The chain has TRBV19 and TRBJ2-2, with D uncertain. The germline V gene encodes CDR1 LNHDA and CDR2 SQIVND (reference sequence). The CDR3 is 14 amino acids. V was pared by 2 bases and J by 5 bases, with 9 bases between. The CDR3 region has the DNA TGTGCCAGTAGTATAAGTCCAATGACCGGGGAGCTGTTTTTT. It codes for CASSISPMTGELFF.

This chain's CDR3 is CASSYGAVSSYNEQFF. The CDR3 DNA follows: TGTGCCAGCAGTTACGGTGCCGTAAGCTCCTACAATGAGCAGTTCTTC. The J gene is TRBJ2-1, the V gene TRBV6-5; D is unclear. Trimming removed 2 bases from V and 0 bases from J, with 11 bases in between. There are 16 residues in the CDR3. Germline CDR1 reads MNHEY; CDR2 reads SVGAGI.

The CDR3 protein is CSARDAAEAFF. CDR3 in DNA: TGCAGTGCTAGAGATGCGGCCGAAGCTTTCTTT. The genes are TRBV20-1 and TRBJ1-1; D is undetermined. The CDR3 covers 11 residues. V was shortened by 0 bases and J by 8 bases, with 7 bases between the two germline ends. Germline values: CDR1 DFQATT, CDR2 SNEGSKA (reference sequence).

CDR3 in amino acids: CASSHPRRDEQFF. CDR3 sequence (DNA): TGTGCCAGCAGCCACCCCCGAAGGGATGAGCAGTTCTTC. The rearrangement joins TRBV7-2 to TRBJ2-1; D not certain. Trimming shortened V by 5 bases and J by 8 bases, and 13 bases separated the two germline ends. CDR3 length: 13 amino acids. Germline values: CDR1 SGHTA, CDR2 FQGNSA.